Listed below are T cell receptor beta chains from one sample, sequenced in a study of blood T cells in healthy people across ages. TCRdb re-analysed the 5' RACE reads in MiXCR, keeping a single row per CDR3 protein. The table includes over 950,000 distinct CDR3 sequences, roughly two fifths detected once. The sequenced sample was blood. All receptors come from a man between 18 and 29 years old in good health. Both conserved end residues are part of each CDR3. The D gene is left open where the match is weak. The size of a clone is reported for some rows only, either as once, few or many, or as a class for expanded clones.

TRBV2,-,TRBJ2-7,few,TGTGCCAGCAGCGTGGGACAAGTCTGGTCCTACGAGCAGTACTTC,CASSVGQVWSYEQYF
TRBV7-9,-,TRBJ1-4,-,TGTGCCAGCAGCTTAGTAGCAGGGGCTAATGAAAAACTGTTTTTT,CASSLVAGANEKLFF
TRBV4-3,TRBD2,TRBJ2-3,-,TGCGCCAGCAGCCAAGATTCTAGCGGGGCTACCACAGATACGCAGTATTTT,CASSQDSSGATTDTQYF
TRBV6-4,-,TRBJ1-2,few,TGTGCCAGCAAGGGGGGGAAGTCGGATGGCTACACCTTC,CASKGGKSDGYTF
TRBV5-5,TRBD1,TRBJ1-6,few,TGTGCCAGCAGCTTGTATGGGGGACAGTATAATTCACCCCTCCACTTT,CASSLYGGQYNSPLHF
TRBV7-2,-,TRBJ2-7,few,TGTGCCAGCAGCTTAGGGGGATTGGCCTTTGGGTACGAGCAGTACTTC,CASSLGGLAFGYEQYF
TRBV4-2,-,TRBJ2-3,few,TGTGCCAGCAGCCAAGAAACCGGGGGGCCAACAGATACGCAGTATTTT,CASSQETGGPTDTQYF
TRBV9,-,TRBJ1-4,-,TGTGCCAGCAGCGCCTCCGGGACAATGGGTGAAAAACTGTTTTTT,CASSASGTMGEKLFF
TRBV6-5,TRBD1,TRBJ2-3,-,TGTGCCAGCAGTTCGACAGGGAGTGCAGATACGCAGTATTTT,CASSSTGSADTQYF
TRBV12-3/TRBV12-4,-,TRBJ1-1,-,TGTGCCAGCAGTAACGGACAGATGAACACTGAAGCTTTCTTT,CASSNGQMNTEAFF
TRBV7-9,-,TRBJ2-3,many,TGTGCCAGCAGCCTGACACTCAGCACAGATACGCAGTATTTT,CASSLTLSTDTQYF
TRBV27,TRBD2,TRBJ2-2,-,TGTGCCAGCAGTTTATCGATGGGGAGGGGCACCGGGGAGCTGTTTTTT,CASSLSMGRGTGELFF
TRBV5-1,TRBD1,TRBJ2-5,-,TGCGCCAGCAGCCCGGGGACAGACTACCAAGAGACCCAGTACTTC,CASSPGTDYQETQYF
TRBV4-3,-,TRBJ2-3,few,TGCGCCAGCAGCCAAACCCTTCTTGCGGGGGCAGCAGATACGCAGTATTTT,CASSQTLLAGAADTQYF
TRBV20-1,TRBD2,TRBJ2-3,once,TGCAGTGCTAGAGCTAGCGGCTACACAGATACGCAGTATTTT,CSARASGYTDTQYF
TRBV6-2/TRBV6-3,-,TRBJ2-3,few,TGTGCCAGCGGAAAGGGAGCGGGACAAGTCACAGATACGCAGTATTTT,CASGKGAGQVTDTQYF
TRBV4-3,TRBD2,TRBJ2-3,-,TGCGCCAGCAGCCAAGATAGGGGAGGGATCGCAGATACGCAGTATTTT,CASSQDRGGIADTQYF
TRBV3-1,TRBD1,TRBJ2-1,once,TGTGCCAGCAGCCCCGGGACAGGGGGTTTCGATGAGCAGTTCTTC,CASSPGTGGFDEQFF
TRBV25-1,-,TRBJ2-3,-,TGTGCCAGCAGTGAATACAAGGGAAGCACAGATACGCAGTATTTT,CASSEYKGSTDTQYF
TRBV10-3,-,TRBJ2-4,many,TGTGCCATCAGTGAGGGGACACTAGCCAAAAACATTCAGTACTTC,CAISEGTLAKNIQYF
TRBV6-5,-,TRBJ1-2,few,TGTGCCAGCAGTTCCCTACAAAACTATGCTTACTATGGCTACACCTTC,CASSSLQNYAYYGYTF
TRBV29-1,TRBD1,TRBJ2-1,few,TGCAGCGTTGAATTAGGGGACAGGGGGAATGAGCAGTTCTTC,CSVELGDRGNEQFF
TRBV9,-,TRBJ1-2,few,TGTGCCAGCAGCACACAGACGGGGAACTATGGCTACACCTTC,CASSTQTGNYGYTF
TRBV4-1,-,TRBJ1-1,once,TGCGCCAGCAGCCAAGGCGAGCCTAGGAGTTTTGAAGCTTTCTTT,CASSQGEPRSFEAFF
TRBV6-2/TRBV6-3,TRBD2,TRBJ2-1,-,TGTGCCAGCAGTTATCCCGGGACTAGCGACAATGAGCAGTTCTTC,CASSYPGTSDNEQFF
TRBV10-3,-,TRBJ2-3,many,TGTGCCATCGGTCCCGGGGAAGCAGATACGCAGTATTTT,CAIGPGEADTQYF
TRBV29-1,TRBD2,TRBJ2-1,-,TGCAGCGTTGAAGATCTCGTGGGACTACTTTCCTACAATGAGCAGTTCTTC,CSVEDLVGLLSYNEQFF